This T cell receptor beta chain was obtained from a study of beta chain features in type 1 diabetes. As every portion of the isolated RNA was reverse transcribed, the sequencing read expressed TCRB transcripts. Approximately 3.7 million reads per sample on average were obtained from naive, central memory and regulatory T cell samples. Produced via immunoSEQ multiplex PCR; TCRdb's table is partial and in-frame only. The sample has 900,000 or so clones; 17% are singletons. CDR1 and CDR2 from the germline V gene are MNHEY and SVGAGI. With 7 bases clipped from V and 4 bases from J, the junction kept 8 bases outside the gene matches. This CDR3 spans 15 amino acids. This clone has just a few counts.

The chain carries TRBV6-5 and TRBJ2-2; TRBD2 agrees at 8 bases. The clonotype comes from a woman aged 18-30 years in good health. The sequencing sample was made of naive CD4+ T cells from blood. CDR3 amino acids: CASTPTGGTTGELFF. The DNA for the CDR3 is TGTGCCAGCACCCCTACGGGGGGGACCACCGGGGAGCTGTTTTTT.